This T cell receptor (beta chain) was sequenced during a study of shared clonotypes between healthy human individuals. General observations from the study: Generation of non-shared clonotypes was less probable than generation of clonotypes shared by all four donors.

Nashville, Tennessee was home to all donors, each a Caucasian adult. An assay was performed, and its level was deep. Method: immunoSEQ multiplex PCR; TCRdb's copy keeps in-frame clones and lacks some. The sample lists over 700,000 clones; roughly 72% were seen once. Concerning this clone itself: Its cognate antigen is unknown.

Sequencing input: memory CD4+ T cells sorted from blood. Stated subset: CD45RA-negative fraction. The TCR was taken from a woman under 40 in good health.

DNA of the CDR3: TGTGCCAGCAGTTCCGATGCGGGGGGAGGTAACTATGGCTACACCTTC. Its protein is CASSSDAGGGNYGYTF. The chain uses TRBV28 and TRBJ1-2; D may be TRBD1 (5 bases). Germline V gene data show CDR1 as MDHEN and CDR2 as SYDVKM. V lost 4 bases and J lost 1, with 16 bases in between. This CDR3 has 16 residues.